What follows are 9 T cell receptor beta chains derived from one specimen sequenced in a study of blood T cell repertoires in COVID-19. Assay used: immunoSEQ multiplex PCR; TCRdb lists only in-frame clones, some missing. The sample includes 95,000 or so clones, under 85% of them seen just once. Sequencing was done on a sample of peripheral blood. These receptors originate from a human donor in a cohort sampled during active COVID-19.

V gene TRBV6-1 combines with J gene TRBJ2-3; 14 bases line up with TRBD2. CDR1 MNHNS and CDR2 SASEGT come from the germline V gene. The CDR3 is 16 residues long. V was pared by 4 bases and J by 5 bases, with 5 bases of the junction left unmatched. CDR3 sequence (DNA): TGTGCCAGCAGTGGCGGACTAGCGGGAGGTAAAGATACGCAGTATTTT. Translated, it gives CASSGGLAGGKDTQYF.

The rearrangement links TRBV6-6 to TRBJ1-1; D is unclear. Between the trimmed V and J ends, which lost 0 bases and 4 bases, there was a span of 9 bases. The CDR3 is 14 residues long. Germline V CDR1 and CDR2: MNHNY, SVGAGI (reference sequence). CDR3 region: CASSYSEAGTEAFF. CDR3 sequence (DNA): TGTGCCAGCAGTTACTCTGAGGCGGGCACTGAAGCTTTCTTT.

This clone has only a few counts. This chain links TRBV27 with TRBJ1-2; 7 nucleotides line up with TRBD1. V was clipped by 3 bases and J by 4 bases; unmatched bases: 2. From germline, CDR1 is MNHEY and CDR2 SMNVEV (reference sequence). This CDR3 is built from 13 residues. The CDR3 sequence: CASSFTGAYGYTF. The CDR3 coding sequence is TGTGCCAGCAGTTTTACAGGGGCCTATGGCTACACCTTC.

This chain joins TRBV28 and TRBJ2-3, with 11 nucleotides matching TRBD2. Looked up from germline, CDR1 is MDHEN and CDR2 is SYDVKM. The CDR3 covers 14 residues. The junction had 5 bases not matched to a gene; V was cut back by 5 bases and J by 7 bases. The CDR3 sequence: CASSLGLAGYTQYF. For the CDR3, the DNA is TGTGCCAGCAGTCTAGGACTAGCGGGTTATACGCAGTATTTT.

The V call is TRBV18, the J call TRBJ1-1; a weak D match, TRBD1 (5 bases). V lost 1 base and J 0 bases, leaving 9 bases between the germline ends. The CDR3 has 15 amino acids. Germline CDR1 reads KGHSH; CDR2 reads LQKENI. The CDR3 nucleotides read TGTGCCAGCTCACCACGAAGACAGATGAACACTGAAGCTTTCTTT. This gives the protein CASSPRRQMNTEAFF.

The chain couples TRBV15 to TRBJ2-1; 10 bases fit TRBD2. The CDR3 extends over 15 amino acids. Germline lookup yields CDR1 LNHNV and CDR2 YYDKDF (reference sequence). Trimming at V came to 2 bases and at J to 9 bases, leaving 7 bases not matched to a gene. CDR3 in amino acids: CATSRKLAGEGEQFF. The CDR3 DNA is TGTGCCACCAGCAGAAAGCTAGCGGGAGAGGGTGAGCAGTTCTTC. Filled out from reference TRBV15 and TRBJ2-1, the complete variable domain reads DAMVIQNPRYQVTQFGKPVTLSCSQTLNHNVMYWYQQKSSQAPKLLFHYYDKDFNNEADTPDNFQSRRPNTSFCFLDIRSPGLGDTAMYLCATSRKLAGEGEQFFGPGTRLTVL.

V is TRBV9 and J is TRBJ1-6; D is unclear. This CDR3 is built from 17 residues. Trimming removed 0 bases at V and 9 bases at J, with 19 bases between. CDR1 SGDLS and CDR2 YYNGEE come from the germline V gene. CDR3 nucleotides: TGTGCCAGCAGCGTAGAGAAGTCGAGATCCCCAATTTCACCCCTCCACTTT. This encodes CASSVEKSRSPISPLHF.

The rearrangement joins TRBV7-6 to TRBJ1-1; D is undetermined. This CDR3 contains 13 residues. Germline-derived CDR1 and CDR2 are SGHVS and FNYEAQ. The V end was cut by 1 base, the J end by 8 bases, with 11 bases between. The CDR3 DNA reads as TGTGCCAGCAGCTTAGGTACCGGAGGCGAAGCTTTCTTT. As protein: CASSLGTGGEAFF.

The chain carries TRBV2 and TRBJ1-5, with D maybe TRBD1 (6 bases). Germline CDR1 and CDR2: SNHLY and FYNNEI. The V and J ends lost 5 bases and 11 bases respectively, with 13 bases between them. CDR3 length: 12 amino acids. The CDR3 DNA reads TGTGCCAGCAGTCCGTTTCAGGGGACCCAGCATTTT. Its translation is CASSPFQGTQHF.